This TCR beta chain was found in a study of shared T cell receptors in the human thymus. TCRdb's copy holds only in-frame clones and misses some; the assay was immunoSEQ multiplex PCR. The table shows about 500,000 clones, with approximately 78% occurring only once. Deletions cut 5 bases from V and 4 bases from J, with 9 bases between. The V gene's germline CDR1 is SGHTA and CDR2 FQGNSA. The CDR3 extends over 13 amino acids. The same data also went into a second study, on human thymus T cells. That publication notes: Corrective surgery for congenital heart defects was being performed on the healthy Finnish infants who were the donors.

The receptor was derived from a boy younger than two with a congenital heart defect. The rearrangement joins TRBV7-2 to TRBJ2-1; a possible D gene is TRBD2 (6 bases). The sample taken for sequencing was thymocytes. CDR3 in DNA: TGTGCCAGCAGCCCTAGCGAGTACAATGAGCAGTTCTTC. It is translated as CASSPSEYNEQFF.